These 23 T cell receptor beta chains came from one sample sequenced in a study of cytomegalovirus exposure and HLA in healthy donors. Both 60 Vbeta primers and 13 Jbeta primers went into the PCR. The data were produced by immunoSEQ multiplex PCR, yet TCRdb's version contains in-frame clones alone and is incomplete. The profile shows 120,000 or so clones, about 80% of them singletons. The sample consisted of PBMCs. Every receptor here comes from a man aged 18 to 35 in good health and CMV-seronegative.

The chain links TRBV4-2 to TRBJ2-5; TRBD2 is a possible D gene (6 bases). The J call may be incorrect, as the DNA end agrees better with TRBJ2-7. The CDR3 length is 15 residues. Germline-derived CDR1 and CDR2 are LGHNA and YNFKEQ. CDR3 sequence (DNA): TGTGCCAGCAGCCAAGATGAGCGGGCCCGCTACGAGCAGTACTTC. This sequence encodes CASSQDERARYEQYF.

V and J are TRBV7-9 and TRBJ2-5; no definite D call. Germline CDR1 reads SEHNR; CDR2 reads FQNEAQ (reference sequence). The CDR3 extends over 14 amino acids. V gave up 4 bases and J gave up 1 base, with 10 bases separating them. CDR3 sequence reads: CASSSKEAQETQYF. The CDR3 DNA sequence: TGTGCCAGCAGCTCTAAAGAGGCCCAAGAGACCCAGTACTTC.

The chain uses TRBV6-5 and TRBJ2-7; 8 bases match TRBD1. The CDR3 contains 15 residues. Germline values: CDR1 MNHEY, CDR2 SVGAGI. After removal of 3 bases from V and 2 bases from J, the junction contained 6 bases not matched to a gene. In DNA form, the CDR3 reads TGTGCCAGCAGTTATCGGCAGACAGGGGCCTACGAGCAGTACGTC. The encoded protein is CASSYRQTGAYEQYV.

As concerns this clone: Distinct nucleotide sequences in the sample also encode this CDR3. The V gene is TRBV5-6, the J gene TRBJ1-1; D gene uncertain. V was clipped by 1 base and J by 4 bases, with 5 bases between them. The CDR3 is 12 residues long. The germline CDR1 and CDR2 sequences are SGHDT and YYEEEE. This CDR3 reads CASSLRGTEAFF. The CDR3 DNA follows: TGTGCCAGCAGCTTGAGAGGCACTGAAGCTTTCTTT.

The rearrangement links TRBV19 to TRBJ2-2; TRBD1 is a possible D gene (6 bases). The CDR3 contains 17 residues. Trimming removed 7 bases from V and 3 bases from J, with 21 bases in between. The germline gives CDR1 LNHDA, CDR2 SQIVND (reference sequence). The CDR3 region is CASTLLGWGRDTGELFF. The CDR3 bases are TGTGCCAGTACCCTCTTAGGGTGGGGGCGCGACACCGGGGAGCTGTTTTTT.

J is TRBJ2-2 and V is TRBV7-6, with 7 bases matching TRBD2. The germline V gene has CDR1 SGHVS and CDR2 FNYEAQ. V was clipped by 1 base and J by 4 bases; unmatched bases: 6. CDR3 length equals 16 residues. Here the CDR3 reads CASSLVAGVGTGELFF. The CDR3 DNA reads TGTGCCAGCAGCTTAGTGGCGGGAGTGGGCACCGGGGAGCTGTTTTTT.

The chain has TRBV6-1 and TRBJ2-3, with TRBD1 matching over 10 bases. From germline, CDR1 is MNHNS and CDR2 SASEGT. This CDR3 comprises 15 residues. Unmatched junction bases numbered 4, after V lost 4 bases and J lost 3 bases. The CDR3 DNA follows: TGTGCCAGCAGTGTCCCGGGACAGGGGACAGATACGCAGTATTTT. Its translation: CASSVPGQGTDTQYF.

The chain links TRBV5-1 to TRBJ2-3; TRBD2 matches at 16 bases. The junction had 5 bases not matched to a gene; V was cut back by 4 bases and J by 0 bases. The germline V gene has CDR1 SGHRS and CDR2 YFSETQ. The CDR3 sequence is 18 residues long. The CDR3 sequence is CASSGGLAGGKSTDTQYF. As DNA, the CDR3 is TGCGCCAGCAGCGGGGGACTAGCGGGAGGGAAAAGCACAGATACGCAGTATTTT.

The chain links TRBV27 to TRBJ2-5, with TRBD2 matching over 10 bases. The J segment lost 2 bases and the V segment lost 3 bases, leaving 3 bases of the junction unmatched. CDR3 length: 15 amino acids. CDR1 and CDR2 (germline): MNHEY, SMNVEV (reference sequence). The CDR3 coding sequence is TGTGCCAGCAGTTTCCGGACTAGCGGACAAGAGACCCAGTACTTC. Its translation: CASSFRTSGQETQYF.

The chain recombines TRBV29-1 with TRBJ2-7; 7 bases are a match to TRBD1. V trimming: 4 bases; J trimming: 9 bases; junction bases outside the gene matches: 18. The CDR3 extends over 15 amino acids. Germline-derived CDR1 and CDR2 are SQVTM and ANQGSEA. The DNA of the CDR3 is TGCAGCGTTGTTTTGACGGAGAAGGACAGGCAAGGGCAGTACTTC. This translates into CSVVLTEKDRQGQYF.

This chain uses TRBV6-6 with TRBJ1-5, with 8 bases identical to TRBD1. CDR1 and CDR2 (germline): MNHNY, SVGAGI (reference sequence). CDR3 size: 15 residues. Losses at the gene ends were 2 bases for V and 7 bases for J; bases not matched to a gene: 7. The CDR3 bases are TGTGCCAGCAGTTACCCGCAGGGGGCAGGACAGCCCCAGCATTTT. It yields the protein CASSYPQGAGQPQHF.

The V and J genes are TRBV19 and TRBJ1-2, with D possibly TRBD1 on 6 matching bases. CDR1 is LNHDA, CDR2 SQIVND, per germline (reference sequence). The CDR3 length is 15 residues. The V gene lost 7 bases and the J gene lost 4 bases, with 19 bases spanning the gap. The CDR3 region is CASTLWSGAIYGYTF. CDR3 bases: TGTGCCAGTACATTGTGGTCAGGGGCTATCTATGGCTACACCTTC.

This clone was seen a few times. The chain recombines TRBV6-5 with TRBJ1-2; weak D call: TRBD1 (6 bases). This CDR3 region has 16 residues. V lost 1 base, J lost 3 bases, and 15 bases lay in between. Germline V gene sequence: CDR1 MNHEY, CDR2 SVGAGI. The CDR3 coding sequence is TGTGCCAGCAGTTACTACGCCACTGACAGGCACTATGGCTACACCTTC. Protein sequence: CASSYYATDRHYGYTF.

This clone was observed a single time. This sequence joins TRBV7-9 and TRBJ2-5; 7 bases align to TRBD2. Losses at the gene ends were 1 base for V and 1 base for J; bases not matched to a gene: 3. This CDR3 has 15 residues. The germline CDR1 and CDR2 sequences are SEHNR and FQNEAQ (reference sequence). The CDR3 DNA is TGTGCCAGCAGCTTAGTGCGGGAGACCCAAGAGACCCAGTACTTC. Amino acid sequence: CASSLVRETQETQYF.

The chain's CDR3 is CASSLLGLSGGANTGELFF. The CDR3 bases are TGTGCCAGCAGCCTACTGGGACTATCGGGAGGGGCGAACACCGGGGAGCTGTTTTTT. The chain is built from TRBV7-9 and TRBJ2-2; the match to TRBD2 covers 8 bases. Per the germline V gene, CDR1 is SEHNR and CDR2 is FQNEAQ (reference sequence). CDR3 length: 19 amino acids. Trimming cost V 5 bases and J 0 bases; bases outside gene matches: 14.

This chain links TRBV5-1 with TRBJ2-2; TRBD1 matches 7 bases. The V and J ends lost 0 bases and 9 bases, in that order; junction bases with no gene match: 2. The CDR3 is 13 residues long. CDR1 and CDR2 (germline): SGHRS, YFSETQ. CDR3 bases: TGCGCCAGCAGCTTGGTGGGACAGCGGGAGCTGTTTTTT. Protein product: CASSLVGQRELFF.

This clone showed up just a few times. This chain joins TRBV5-1 and TRBJ1-3; D might be TRBD1 (6 bases). Germline V gene sequence: CDR1 SGHRS, CDR2 YFSETQ. The CDR3 totals 14 residues. Deletions cut 2 bases from V and 1 base from J, with 7 bases between. This CDR3 reads CASSLTGSGNTIYF. The CDR3 DNA follows: TGCGCCAGCAGCTTAACAGGGTCTGGAAACACCATATATTTT.

The J gene is TRBJ1-1, the V gene TRBV28; no definite D call. V gave up 6 bases and J gave up 0 bases, with 17 bases separating them. This CDR3 spans 16 amino acids. Per the germline V gene, CDR1 is MDHEN and CDR2 is SYDVKM. In DNA form, the CDR3 reads TGTGCCAGCAGCCCCCCGAGAGGAGGGATGAACACTGAAGCTTTCTTT. Amino acids: CASSPPRGGMNTEAFF.

This chain's CDR3 is CASSGTSATEQFF. The CDR3 DNA reads TGTGCCAGCAGCGGTACTAGCGCCACTGAGCAGTTCTTC. This chain connects TRBV9 to TRBJ2-1; 7 bases are shared with TRBD2. This CDR3 is 13 amino acids long. Germline CDR1 SGDLS, CDR2 YYNGEE. Trimming at V came to 3 bases and at J to 9 bases, leaving 6 bases not matched to a gene.

The V gene is TRBV2, the J gene TRBJ2-2; D is unresolved. From germline, CDR1 is SNHLY and CDR2 FYNNEI. The CDR3 is made up of 13 amino acids. V was cut by 8 bases and J by 5 bases, with 12 bases left in between. The CDR3 sequence is CASRIAVTGELFF. In nucleotides, the CDR3 is TGTGCCAGCCGAATAGCTGTAACCGGGGAGCTGTTTTTT.

The rearrangement joins TRBV2 to TRBJ2-7; 10 bases agree with TRBD2. Trimming took 7 bases from V and 3 from J; bases not matched to a gene: 3. The CDR3 loop spans 13 amino acids. Germline V gives CDR1 SNHLY, CDR2 FYNNEI. The CDR3 nucleotides read TGTGCCAGCATAGCGGGAGGAGTCTACGAGCAGTACGTC. This sequence encodes CASIAGGVYEQYV.

A remark on this clone: The same CDR3 can be traced to other DNA sequences in this sample. This chain links TRBV6-6 with TRBJ2-7; 8 nucleotides line up with TRBD2. Germline values: CDR1 MNHNY, CDR2 SVGAGI (reference sequence). This CDR3 spans 13 amino acids. Losses at the gene ends were 8 bases for V and 5 bases for J; bases not matched to a gene: 8. The CDR3 sequence is CASGASGLDEQYF. The DNA for the CDR3 is TGTGCCAGCGGGGCTAGCGGGCTCGACGAGCAGTACTTC.

This rearrangement joins TRBV25-1 to TRBJ1-1; no firm D call. This CDR3 spans 16 amino acids. Germline assignment: CDR1 MGHDK and CDR2 SYGVNS. V was cut by 1 base and J by 1 base, with 13 bases left in between. CDR3 nucleotide sequence: TGTGCCAGCAGTGAATTTGATTACAGCCCGAACACTGAAGCTTTCTTT. Translated, it gives CASSEFDYSPNTEAFF.